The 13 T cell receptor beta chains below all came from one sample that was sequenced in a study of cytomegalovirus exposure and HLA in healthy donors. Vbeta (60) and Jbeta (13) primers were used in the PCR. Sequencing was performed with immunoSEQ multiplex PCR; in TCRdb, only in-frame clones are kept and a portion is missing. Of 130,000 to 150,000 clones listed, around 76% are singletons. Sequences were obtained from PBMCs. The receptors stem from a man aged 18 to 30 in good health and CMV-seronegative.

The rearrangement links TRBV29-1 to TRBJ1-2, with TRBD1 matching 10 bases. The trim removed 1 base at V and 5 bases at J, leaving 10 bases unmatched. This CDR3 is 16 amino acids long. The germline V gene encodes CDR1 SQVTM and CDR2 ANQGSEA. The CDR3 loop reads CSVEVGQGWVGYGYTF. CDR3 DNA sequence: TGCAGCGTTGAAGTGGGACAGGGGTGGGTTGGGTATGGCTACACCTTC.

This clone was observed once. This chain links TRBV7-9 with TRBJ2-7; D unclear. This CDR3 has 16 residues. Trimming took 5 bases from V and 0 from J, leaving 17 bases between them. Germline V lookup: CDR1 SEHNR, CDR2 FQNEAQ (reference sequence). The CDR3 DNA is TGTGCCAGCAGCCTCAAGTCCAGCGCCAGCTCCTACGAGCAGTACTTC. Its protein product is CASSLKSSASSYEQYF.

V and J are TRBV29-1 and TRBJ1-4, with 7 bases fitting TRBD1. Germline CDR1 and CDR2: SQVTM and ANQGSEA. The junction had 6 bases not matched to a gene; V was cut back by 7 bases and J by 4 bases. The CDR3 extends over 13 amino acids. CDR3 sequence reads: CSAGDRSNEKLFF. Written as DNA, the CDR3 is TGCAGCGCTGGGGACAGAAGTAATGAAAAACTGTTTTTT.

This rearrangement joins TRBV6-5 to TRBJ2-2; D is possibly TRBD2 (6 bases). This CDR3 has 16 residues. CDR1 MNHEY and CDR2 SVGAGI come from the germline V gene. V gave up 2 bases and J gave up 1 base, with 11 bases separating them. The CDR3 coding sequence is TGTGCCAGCAGTTACGGGACGGGAGAGAACACCGGGGAGCTGTTTTTT. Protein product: CASSYGTGENTGELFF.

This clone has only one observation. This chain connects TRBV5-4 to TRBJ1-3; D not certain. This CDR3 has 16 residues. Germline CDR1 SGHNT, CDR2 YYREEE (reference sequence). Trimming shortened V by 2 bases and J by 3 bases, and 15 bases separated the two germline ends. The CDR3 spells CASSFGQVSGGNTIYF. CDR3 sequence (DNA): TGTGCCAGCAGCTTTGGTCAGGTATCCGGTGGAAACACCATATATTTT.

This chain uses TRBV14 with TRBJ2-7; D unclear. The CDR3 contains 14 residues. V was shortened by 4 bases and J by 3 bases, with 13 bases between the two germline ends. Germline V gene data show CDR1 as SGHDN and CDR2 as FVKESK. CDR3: CASSLAWSLYEQYF. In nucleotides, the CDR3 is TGTGCCAGCAGCCTTGCCTGGAGCCTCTACGAGCAGTACTTC.

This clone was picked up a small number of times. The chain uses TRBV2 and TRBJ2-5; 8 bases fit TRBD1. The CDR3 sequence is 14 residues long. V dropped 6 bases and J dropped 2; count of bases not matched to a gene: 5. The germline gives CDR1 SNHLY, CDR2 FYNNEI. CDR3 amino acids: CASSHRTGQETQYF. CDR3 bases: TGTGCCAGCAGCCACCGGACAGGGCAAGAGACCCAGTACTTC.

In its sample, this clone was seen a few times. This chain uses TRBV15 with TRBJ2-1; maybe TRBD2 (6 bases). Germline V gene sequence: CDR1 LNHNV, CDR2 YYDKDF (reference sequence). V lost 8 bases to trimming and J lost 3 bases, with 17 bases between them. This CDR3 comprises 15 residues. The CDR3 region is CATLGGESLYNEQFF. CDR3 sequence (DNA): TGTGCCACCCTGGGCGGGGAATCTCTCTACAATGAGCAGTTCTTC.

CDR3 protein: CASSLLGIQETQYF. The CDR3 bases are TGTGCCAGCAGCTTACTCGGGATCCAAGAGACCCAGTACTTC. The J gene is TRBJ2-5, the V gene TRBV7-2; D is perhaps TRBD2 (5 bases). CDR3 size: 14 residues. CDR1 is SGHTA, CDR2 FQGNSA, per germline. The V and J ends lost 2 bases and 1 base respectively, with 8 bases between them.

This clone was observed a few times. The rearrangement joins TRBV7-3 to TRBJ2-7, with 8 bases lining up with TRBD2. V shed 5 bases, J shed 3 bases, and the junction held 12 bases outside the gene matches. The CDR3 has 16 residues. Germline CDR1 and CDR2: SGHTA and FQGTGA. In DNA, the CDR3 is TGTGCCAGCAGCCGGGGGAGAGCGGGGGAAGGCTACGAGCAGTACTTC. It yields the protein CASSRGRAGEGYEQYF.

This CDR3 reads CASRALDEKLFF. The CDR3, as DNA: TGTGCCAGTAGGGCCCTTGATGAAAAACTGTTTTTT. The genes are TRBV19 and TRBJ1-4, with unresolved D. The CDR3 loop spans 12 amino acids. The V gene lost 6 bases and the J gene lost 6 bases, with 8 bases spanning the gap. Germline-derived CDR1 and CDR2 are LNHDA and SQIVND (reference sequence). The full variable domain, with the rest looked up from reference TRBV19 and TRBJ1-4, is DGGITQSPKYLFRKEGQNVTLSCEQNLNHDAMYWYRQDPGQGLRLIYYSQIVNDFQKGDIAEGYSVSREKKESFPLTVTSAQKNPTAFYLCASRALDEKLFFGSGTQLSVL.

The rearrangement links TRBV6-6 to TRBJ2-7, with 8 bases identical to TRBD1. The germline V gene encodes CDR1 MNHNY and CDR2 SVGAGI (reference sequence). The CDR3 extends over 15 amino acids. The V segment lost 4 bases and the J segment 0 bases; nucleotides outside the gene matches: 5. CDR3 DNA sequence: TGTGCCAGCAGTTCCCACAGGGGGAGCTCCTACGAGCAGTACTTC. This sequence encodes CASSSHRGSSYEQYF.

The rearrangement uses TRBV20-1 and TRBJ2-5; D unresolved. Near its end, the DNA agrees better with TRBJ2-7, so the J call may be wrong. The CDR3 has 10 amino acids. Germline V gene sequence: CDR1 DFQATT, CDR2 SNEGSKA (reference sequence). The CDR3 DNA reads TGCAGTGCTAGATATTACGAGCAGTACTTC. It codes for CSARYYEQYF.